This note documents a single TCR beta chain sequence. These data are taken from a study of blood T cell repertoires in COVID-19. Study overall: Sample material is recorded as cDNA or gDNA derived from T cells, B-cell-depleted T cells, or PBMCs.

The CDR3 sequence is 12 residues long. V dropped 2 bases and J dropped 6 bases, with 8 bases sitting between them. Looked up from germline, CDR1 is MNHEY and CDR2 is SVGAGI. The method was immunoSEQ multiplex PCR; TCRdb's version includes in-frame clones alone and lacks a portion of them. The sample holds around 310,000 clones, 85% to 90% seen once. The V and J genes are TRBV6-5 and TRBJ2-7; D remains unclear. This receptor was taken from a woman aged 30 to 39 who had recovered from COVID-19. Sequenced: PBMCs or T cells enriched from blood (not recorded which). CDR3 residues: CASSYGGVEQYF. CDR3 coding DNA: TGTGCCAGCAGTTACGGCGGCGTCGAGCAGTACTTC.